This T cell receptor (beta chain) was sequenced during a study of T-cell memory formation after mild COVID-19. V shed 5 bases, J shed 1 base, and the junction held 7 bases outside the gene matches. CDR3 length: 16 residues. This clonotype has more than one count but fewer than ten. TCRdb re-analysed the 5' RACE reads in MiXCR, keeping a single row per CDR3 protein. The sample shows roughly 350,000 distinct CDR3 sequences, over 20% of them seen only once. The TCR originated in an adult woman who had mild COVID-19 (a few samples of this study predate the infection). Cell type and time point are not known. This chain joins TRBV12-3 or TRBV12-4 and TRBJ1-1; TRBD1 matches at 10 bases. Sequencing input: PBMCs or a T cell subset sorted from them (not recorded which). CDR3 nucleotides: TGTGCCAGCAGTCCCGGACAGGGGGGAGGGAACACTGAAGCTTTCTTT. Its protein product is CASSPGQGGGNTEAFF.